This T cell receptor (beta chain) was retrieved from a study of cytomegalovirus exposure and HLA in healthy donors. TCRdb's copy holds only in-frame clones and misses some; the assay was immunoSEQ multiplex PCR. This sample has some 170,000 clones, with more than 75% found just once. Sequencing was carried out using PBMCs. This clonotype was sampled from a man between 18 and 35 years old in good health and CMV-seropositive.

CDR3 DNA sequence: TGCGCCAGCAGCTTAGGACAAGTCAATATTGAAAAACTGTTTTTT. Translating it yields CASSLGQVNIEKLFF. The rearrangement joins TRBV5-1 to TRBJ1-4; D possibly corresponds to TRBD1 (5 bases). The germline V gene encodes CDR1 SGHRS and CDR2 YFSETQ. The CDR3 spans 15 residues. Trimming cost V 2 bases and J 7 bases, with 15 bases left between them.